These 30 T cell receptor beta chains originate from one sample sequenced in a study of technical replicates of blood from a few donors. Repertoires were generated with immunoSEQ multiplex PCR, while TCRdb's copy carries only in-frame clones and drops some. The sample shows roughly 74,000 clones, 91% of them seen only once. Sequencing input: T cells isolated from PBMCs. The receptors come from a human donor in good health.

CDR3 sequence: CASSLDRGEPQHF. CDR3 bases: TGTGCCAGCAGCTTGGACAGGGGAGAGCCCCAGCATTTT. This chain connects TRBV5-6 to TRBJ1-5; 7 bases agree with TRBD1. The CDR3 sequence is 13 residues long. V shed 0 bases, J shed 8 bases, and the junction held 2 bases outside the gene matches. CDR1 SGHDT and CDR2 YYEEEE come from the germline V gene.

The chain joins TRBV5-1 to TRBJ2-5; 10 positions match TRBD2. From germline, CDR1 is SGHRS and CDR2 YFSETQ. The CDR3 has 16 residues. After removal of 0 bases from V and 5 bases from J, the junction contained 7 bases not matched to a gene. CDR3 residues: CASSLEASGSGETQYF. CDR3 nucleotides: TGCGCCAGCAGCTTGGAGGCTAGCGGGAGTGGTGAGACCCAGTACTTC.

The J gene is TRBJ2-7, the V gene TRBV7-3; TRBD2 agrees at 7 bases. With 5 bases clipped from V and 5 bases from J, the junction kept 15 bases outside the gene matches. This CDR3 spans 16 amino acids. Germline loops: CDR1 SGHTA, CDR2 FQGTGA. This CDR3 reads CASSPYGVGGPDEQYF. CDR3 DNA sequence: TGTGCCAGCAGCCCTTATGGGGTGGGAGGGCCGGACGAGCAGTACTTC.

The count of this clone is one. The chain links TRBV2 to TRBJ2-7; D not certain. With 3 bases removed from V and 0 bases from J, the gap between germline ends came to 6 bases. The germline V gene has CDR1 SNHLY and CDR2 FYNNEI. CDR3 length: 13 residues. CDR3 nucleotides: TGTGCCAGCAGTGACGGAGCCTCCTACGAGCAGTACTTC. This gives the protein CASSDGASYEQYF. Using reference TRBV2 and TRBJ2-7 for the parts outside the CDR3, the full variable domain is EPEVTQTPSHQVTQMGQEVILRCVPISNHLYFYWYRQILGQKVEFLVSFYNNEISEKSEIFDDQFSVERPDGSNFTLKIRSTKLEDSAMYFCASSDGASYEQYFGPGTRLTVT.

V and J are TRBV7-2 and TRBJ1-3; the D gene is possibly TRBD1 (6 bases). Between the trimmed V and J ends, which lost 5 bases and 2 bases, there was a span of 10 bases. Germline lookup yields CDR1 SGHTA and CDR2 FQGNSA. This CDR3 has 14 amino acids. CDR3 loop: CASSLTGTGNTIYF. In nucleotides, the CDR3 is TGTGCCAGCAGCCTAACAGGGACTGGAAACACCATATATTTT. Variable domain in full (rest from reference TRBV7-2 and TRBJ1-3): GAGVSQSPSNKVTEKGKDVELRCDPISGHTALYWYRQSLGQGLEFLIYFQGNSAPDKSGLPSDRFSAERTGGSVSTLTIQRTQQEDSAVYLCASSLTGTGNTIYFGEGSWLTVV.

This clone appeared a single time. The gene calls are TRBV5-4 and TRBJ2-1; 7 bases align to TRBD2. Germline CDR1 SGHNT, CDR2 YYREEE (reference sequence). J gave up 8 bases and V 4 bases, and 9 bases lay outside the gene matches. The CDR3 totals 14 residues. CDR3 in DNA: TGTGCCAGCAGCCAGCGGGGCGTAAGCGATGAGCAGTTCTTC. The encoded protein is CASSQRGVSDEQFF.

Of note for this clone: At one of its ends the junction is not consistent with the germline gene, which may arise from a read error. This sample includes further DNA sequences coding for the same CDR3. The J gene is TRBJ2-7, the V gene TRBV6-5; D is perhaps TRBD1 (5 bases). Germline V gene lookup returns CDR1 MNHEY and CDR2 SVGAGI. The CDR3 has 11 amino acids. Here the CDR3 reads CASRAGYEQYF. CDR3 nucleotides: TGCGCCAGCAGAGCAGGGTACGAGCAGTACTTC.

V gene TRBV6-1 combines with J gene TRBJ2-1, with D possibly matching TRBD2 (6 bases). This CDR3 is 16 amino acids long. The V end lost 4 bases, the J end lost 0 bases, and 13 bases lay between the germline ends. CDR1 is MNHNS, CDR2 SASEGT, per germline. CDR3 protein: CASSALAASSYNEQFF. CDR3 nucleotides: TGTGCCAGCAGTGCTTTAGCGGCGAGCTCCTACAATGAGCAGTTCTTC.

J is TRBJ2-7 and V is TRBV11-3, with 8 bases fitting TRBD1. The germline CDR1 and CDR2 sequences are SGHNT and YENEEA. This CDR3 is built from 15 residues. Trimming at V came to 5 bases and at J to 2 bases, leaving 8 bases not matched to a gene. CDR3 sequence reads: CASSPRQGRTYEQYF. As DNA, the CDR3 is TGTGCCAGCAGCCCCAGACAGGGGAGAACCTACGAGCAGTACTTC.

V is TRBV29-1 and J is TRBJ1-2; the D gene is possibly TRBD1 (6 bases). Germline V lookup: CDR1 SQVTM, CDR2 ANQGSEA. The CDR3 runs to 15 residues. V was cut by 1 base and J by 8 bases, with 20 bases left in between. The CDR3, as DNA: TGCAGCGTTGAAGGTGGGGTAAAGCAGGGGCAAGGCTACACCTTC. It encodes CSVEGGVKQGQGYTF.

This clone occurred a few times. The chain combines TRBV7-9 with TRBJ1-5; D remains ambiguous. The V end was cut by 2 bases, the J end by 5 bases, with 10 bases between. CDR3 length equals 14 residues. Per germline, CDR1 SEHNR and CDR2 FQNEAQ (reference sequence). CDR3 amino acids: CASSLSFGDQPQHF. The CDR3, as DNA: TGTGCCAGCAGCTTAAGTTTCGGGGATCAGCCCCAGCATTTT.

The V call is TRBV6-4, the J call TRBJ2-1; 8 bases line up with TRBD2. The CDR3 has 14 residues. Germline V gives CDR1 MRHNA, CDR2 SNTAGT. With V trimmed by 10 bases and J by 4 bases, 9 bases remained unmatched. Here the CDR3 reads CATAELADYNEQFF. The CDR3, as DNA: TGTGCCACCGCGGAACTAGCGGATTACAATGAGCAGTTCTTC.

The J gene is TRBJ2-1, the V gene TRBV7-3; TRBD2 aligns across 7 bases. V was pared by 1 base and J by 3 bases, with 3 bases of the junction left unmatched. CDR1 is SGHTA and CDR2 is FQGTGA in the germline V gene. The CDR3 spans 15 residues. DNA of the CDR3: TGTGCCAGCAGCTTAAGTCCTAGCGGCTACAATGAGCAGTTCTTC. It encodes CASSLSPSGYNEQFF.

This clone was picked up one time. The chain joins TRBV7-9 to TRBJ1-2; tentative D call: TRBD1 (6 bases). Germline-derived CDR1 and CDR2 are SEHNR and FQNEAQ (reference sequence). The CDR3 sequence is 12 residues long. V lost 6 bases, J lost 8 bases, and 13 bases lay in between. CDR3 amino acids: CASRRQDEGYTF. The CDR3 nucleotides read TGTGCCAGCAGACGACAGGACGAAGGCTACACCTTC.

The chain has TRBV19 and TRBJ1-2; maybe TRBD1 (5 bases). Trimming shortened V by 5 bases and J by 4 bases, and 14 bases separated the two germline ends. Germline CDR1 and CDR2: LNHDA and SQIVND (reference sequence). CDR3 length: 14 residues. CDR3 in amino acids: CASSRQQESYGYTF. CDR3 nucleotide sequence: TGTGCCAGTAGTCGGCAACAGGAGTCCTATGGCTACACCTTC. Filled out from reference TRBV19 and TRBJ1-2, the complete variable domain reads DGGITQSPKYLFRKEGQNVTLSCEQNLNHDAMYWYRQDPGQGLRLIYYSQIVNDFQKGDIAEGYSVSREKKESFPLTVTSAQKNPTAFYLCASSRQQESYGYTFGSGTRLTVV.

The rearrangement joins TRBV27 to TRBJ1-1; perhaps TRBD1 as D (6 bases). The CDR3 length is 12 residues. Per the germline V gene, CDR1 is MNHEY and CDR2 is SMNVEV (reference sequence). The ends were cut back, 9 bases at V and 4 bases at J, with 12 bases in the middle. The CDR3 DNA reads as TGTGCCAGTAGTGACAGGAGCACTGAAGCTTTCTTT. Translating gives CASSDRSTEAFF.

The chain has TRBV5-1 and TRBJ2-7; 8 bases are a match to TRBD2. After removal of 4 bases from V and 2 bases from J, the junction contained 11 bases not matched to a gene. Germline CDR1 SGHRS, CDR2 YFSETQ. The CDR3 is made up of 16 amino acids. In nucleotides, the CDR3 is TGCGCCAGCAGCCCCCAGCCAGCGGGAGACCCCTACGAGCAGTACTTC. Protein: CASSPQPAGDPYEQYF.

The V call is TRBV2, the J call TRBJ2-2, with a possible D match to TRBD2 (6 bases). Germline V gives CDR1 SNHLY, CDR2 FYNNEI. Between the trimmed V and J ends, which lost 7 bases and 4 bases, there was a span of 16 bases. There are 15 residues in the CDR3. The CDR3 region is CASNPISGGTGELFF. The CDR3 DNA reads TGTGCCAGCAACCCGATTAGCGGAGGCACCGGGGAGCTGTTTTTT.

The chain links TRBV19 to TRBJ2-7, with TRBD2 identical over 8 bases. This CDR3 has 14 residues. Germline assignment: CDR1 LNHDA and CDR2 SQIVND (reference sequence). J gave up 0 bases and V 7 bases, and 5 bases lay outside the gene matches. For the CDR3, the DNA is TGTGCCAGTAAAGCCAGCGGGAGCTCCTACGAGCAGTACTTC. As protein: CASKASGSSYEQYF.

This chain connects TRBV9 to TRBJ2-7, with D possibly being TRBD2 (6 bases). Germline CDR1 reads SGDLS; CDR2 reads YYNGEE. Trimming pared 4 bases from V and 5 bases from J, leaving 22 bases between. The CDR3 length is 16 residues. The CDR3 protein is CASSRRGGGVGHEQYF. The DNA for the CDR3 is TGTGCCAGCAGCCGGCGAGGTGGCGGGGTTGGGCACGAGCAGTACTTC.

The chain recombines TRBV9 with TRBJ2-1, with 9 bases fitting TRBD2. Germline V CDR1 and CDR2: SGDLS, YYNGEE. This CDR3 is built from 16 residues. J gave up 9 bases and V 0 bases, and 10 bases lay outside the gene matches. Here the CDR3 DNA reads TGTGCCAGCAGCGTAGGAACCGGGACTAGCTTTATTGAGCAGTTCTTC. Protein product: CASSVGTGTSFIEQFF.

Concerning this clone: A read error may account for a junction end that differs from germline. J is TRBJ2-7 and V is TRBV30; TRBD2 agrees at 9 bases. CDR1 GTSNPN and CDR2 SVGIG come from the germline V gene (reference sequence). The CDR3 loop spans 16 amino acids. CDR3 amino acids: CAWSPTIAGDSSEQYF. CDR3 in DNA: TGTGCCTGGAGTCCCACAATAGCGGGAGACTCCTCCGAGCAGTACTTC.

The V gene is TRBV7-9, the J gene TRBJ2-7; D is undetermined. Trimming removed 1 base from V and 4 bases from J, with 11 bases in between. Germline CDR1 and CDR2: SEHNR and FQNEAQ (reference sequence). The length of the CDR3 is 14 residues. The CDR3 protein is CASSLVPRSYEQYF. The CDR3 DNA follows: TGTGCCAGCAGCTTAGTCCCCAGGTCATACGAGCAGTACTTC.

The chain recombines TRBV4-1 with TRBJ1-3; D uncertain. CDR3 length: 15 amino acids. Per the germline V gene, CDR1 is MGHRA and CDR2 is YSYEKL. Trimming left V 0 bases short and J 4 bases short, with 10 bases between. CDR3 sequence reads: CASSQDMAVGNTIYF. The CDR3 DNA reads as TGCGCCAGCAGCCAAGATATGGCAGTAGGAAACACCATATATTTT.

This rearrangement joins TRBV2 to TRBJ1-2; unclear D gene. V lost 6 bases, J lost 4 bases, and 12 bases lay in between. This CDR3 has 13 amino acids. The V gene's germline CDR1 is SNHLY and CDR2 FYNNEI. CDR3 loop: CASSNAGSYGYTF. In DNA, the CDR3 is TGTGCCAGCAGCAACGCGGGGAGCTATGGCTACACCTTC.

This chain links TRBV5-1 with TRBJ2-2; 9 bases match TRBD1. Germline loops: CDR1 SGHRS, CDR2 YFSETQ. The CDR3 covers 15 residues. With V trimmed by 4 bases and J by 5 bases, 6 bases remained unmatched. DNA for the CDR3: TGCGCCAGCAGCCTACCGGGACAGGGAACCGGGGAGCTGTTTTTT. Amino acids: CASSLPGQGTGELFF.

V usage is TRBV5-6 and J usage is TRBJ2-5; D not resolved. The V and J ends lost 1 base and 4 bases respectively, with 11 bases between them. The CDR3 is made up of 14 amino acids. Germline V CDR1 and CDR2: SGHDT, YYEEEE. CDR3 sequence (DNA): TGTGCCAGCAGCTTGAATCAGGTTGGAGAGACCCAGTACTTC. Translation gives CASSLNQVGETQYF.

V usage is TRBV12-5 and J usage is TRBJ2-1, with TRBD2 matching 7 bases. CDR3 length: 14 residues. Germline CDR1 reads LGHNT; CDR2 reads FRNRAP. V dropped 7 bases and J dropped 4; count of bases not matched to a gene: 7. This CDR3 is CASVASGLYNEQFF. DNA of the CDR3: TGTGCTAGTGTAGCTAGCGGATTATACAATGAGCAGTTCTTC.

The chain combines TRBV19 with TRBJ2-5; 8 bases agree with TRBD2. V shed 5 bases, J shed 4 bases, and the junction held 6 bases outside the gene matches. This CDR3 is 14 amino acids long. Germline loops: CDR1 LNHDA, CDR2 SQIVND (reference sequence). CDR3 region: CASSLTGTRETQYF. The DNA for the CDR3 is TGTGCCAGTAGTCTCACCGGGACTAGAGAGACCCAGTACTTC.

V usage is TRBV11-2 and J usage is TRBJ2-1, with D uncertain. Germline loops: CDR1 SGHAT, CDR2 FQNNGV. CDR3 length equals 14 residues. V was clipped by 5 bases and J by 0 bases, with 8 bases between them. This CDR3 reads CASSHSGSYNEQFF. CDR3 sequence (DNA): TGTGCCAGCAGCCACTCTGGCTCCTACAATGAGCAGTTCTTC.